Presented here are 8 T cell receptor beta chains from one specimen sequenced in a study of PD-1 blockade in classical Hodgkin lymphoma. Described time point: newly diagnosed, previously untreated cHL patient sample. The protocol was immunoSEQ multiplex PCR, while the TCRdb copy is restricted to in-frame clones and leaves out a portion. In the table there are 70,000 or so clones, about 94% of which are singletons. Sequencing used peripheral blood mononuclear cells (PBMCs). These TCRs come from a human donor with classical Hodgkin lymphoma.

V is TRBV15 and J is TRBJ1-5; tentative D call: TRBD1 (5 bases). In germline, CDR1 is LNHNV, CDR2 YYDKDF (reference sequence). The CDR3 covers 17 residues. V dropped 5 bases and J dropped 3 bases, with 20 bases sitting between them. DNA of the CDR3: TGTGCCACCAGCGGGGGGGACGCTCGAACTTTCAATCAGCCCCAGCATTTT. It specifies CATSGGDARTFNQPQHF.

In its sample, this clone was seen once. The chain recombines TRBV7-8 with TRBJ1-3, with 8 nucleotides matching TRBD1. Per germline, CDR1 SGHVS and CDR2 FQNEAQ. The V segment lost 1 base and the J segment 0 bases; nucleotides outside the gene matches: 11. The CDR3 runs 19 residues. The CDR3 coding sequence is TGTGCCAGCAGCTTAGGAAATCCGGGACAGGCGCTCTCTGGAAACACCATATATTTT. Amino acids: CASSLGNPGQALSGNTIYF.

This chain links TRBV18 with TRBJ1-2, with D hard to call. There are 13 residues in the CDR3. V was pared by 2 bases and J by 4 bases, with 8 bases between. CDR1 KGHSH and CDR2 LQKENI come from the germline V gene. The CDR3 region has the DNA TGTGCCAGCTCACCAGGTGTCGGCTATGGCTACACCTTC. Encoded protein: CASSPGVGYGYTF. Supplemented by reference TRBV18 and TRBJ1-2, the full variable domain reads NAGVMQNPRHLVRRRGQEARLRCSPMKGHSHVYWYRQLPEEGLKFMVYLQKENIIDESGMPKERFSAEFPKEGPSILRIQQVVRGDSAAYFCASSPGVGYGYTFGSGTRLTVV.

The chain joins TRBV11-1 to TRBJ2-1, with D perhaps TRBD1 or TRBD2 (5 bases each). Trimming cost V 4 bases and J 0 bases, with 16 bases left between them. Germline lookup yields CDR1 SGHAT and CDR2 FQDESV (reference sequence). This CDR3 is built from 17 residues. CDR3 bases: TGTGCCAGCAGCTCCATCATAGGGACGAGCTCCTACAATGAGCAGTTCTTC. It is translated as CASSSIIGTSSYNEQFF.

J is TRBJ2-7 and V is TRBV28; D unresolved. Germline values: CDR1 MDHEN, CDR2 SYDVKM. The CDR3 runs 12 residues. Trimming cost V 6 bases and J 2 bases, with 8 bases left between them. The CDR3 DNA is TGTGCCAGCAGCCTCCAAACCTACGAGCAGTACTTC. It specifies CASSLQTYEQYF.

This chain uses TRBV7-9 with TRBJ2-5; 8 bases match TRBD2. Germline V gene data show CDR1 as SEHNR and CDR2 as FQNEAQ (reference sequence). This CDR3 has 17 residues. The junction had 13 bases not matched to a gene; V was cut back by 0 bases and J by 7 bases. The CDR3 region has the DNA TGTGCCAGCAGCTTAGCAGCGGGGGACCCCTCCCGTAGGACCCAGTACTTC. Its translation is CASSLAAGDPSRRTQYF.

This chain joins TRBV27 and TRBJ1-2, with no clear D. Trimming left V 2 bases short and J 0 bases short, with 7 bases between. CDR3 length equals 14 residues. CDR1 is MNHEY, CDR2 SMNVEV, per germline (reference sequence). The CDR3: CASSLRTANYGYTF. The CDR3 nucleotides are TGTGCCAGCAGTTTACGGACGGCTAACTATGGCTACACCTTC.

The genes are TRBV5-1 and TRBJ1-1; D call uncertain. This CDR3 is 12 amino acids long. V lost 3 bases and J 5 bases, leaving 8 bases between the germline ends. Germline V lookup: CDR1 SGHRS, CDR2 YFSETQ. CDR3 coding DNA: TGCGCCAGCAGCTCTTCGGGTACTGAAGCTTTCTTT. Amino acids: CASSSSGTEAFF. The full variable domain, completed using reference TRBV5-1 and TRBJ1-1, is KAGVTQTPRYLIKTRGQQVTLSCSPISGHRSVSWYQQTPGQGLQFLFEYFSETQRNKGNFPGRFSGRQFSNSRSEMNVSTLELGDSALYLCASSSSGTEAFFGQGTRLTVV.